This T cell receptor beta chain emerged from a study of cytomegalovirus exposure and HLA in healthy donors. Study results and limitations: Earlier analysis yielded a pattern in which most TCR beta V segments were productive about 90% or about 30% of the time.

For this clone: The antigen remains undetermined.

PCR used 60 Vbeta primers and 13 Jbeta primers. TCRdb's copy holds only in-frame clones and misses some; the assay was immunoSEQ multiplex PCR. Found here are about 43,000 clones; the top ten clones hold less than 2%. The receptor was isolated from a woman under 40 in good health and CMV-seronegative. Material: PBMCs.

CDR3 sequence (DNA): TGTGCCAGTAGTATCTCAGCGGGAGGGCCTGCCGAGCAGTACTTC. As protein: CASSISAGGPAEQYF. The rearrangement joins TRBV19 to TRBJ2-7; 10 nucleotides align to TRBD2. J was trimmed by 6 bases and V by 3 bases; bases with no gene match: 8. The CDR3 runs 15 residues. CDR1 is LNHDA and CDR2 is SQIVND in the germline V gene (reference sequence).